This T cell receptor beta chain appears in the sequencing data of a study of neurological immune-mediated disorders. This CDR3 has 15 amino acids. Trimming took off 3 bases at V and 5 bases at J, with 14 bases between the two ends. In germline, CDR1 is ENHRY, CDR2 SYGVKD. The authors produced cDNA by 5'RACE using 10-nucleotide random UMIs. Sequencing runs each yielded over 170 million TCR-beta sequences from 15-18 subjects. TCRdb re-analysed the 5' RACE reads in MiXCR, keeping a single row per CDR3 protein. The sample contains 40,000 or so distinct CDR3 sequences, approximately 13% of which appear only once. The time point: longitudinal time-point 3. Blood bank volunteers in Maryland, USA, served as healthy controls. For the unsorted libraries, 2 million PBMCs stored at -80 C served as input.

The origin of this receptor is a man aged 25 to 40 in good health. The V gene is TRBV10-3, the J gene TRBJ2-1; no firm D call. The sample comprised PBMCs. The CDR3, as DNA: TGTGCCATCAGTGAATCAGTCCCCGCGAACAATGAGCAGTTCTTC. Its protein is CAISESVPANNEQFF.